What follows are 27 T cell receptor beta chains derived from one specimen sequenced in a study of blood T cell repertoires in COVID-19. Sequencing was performed with immunoSEQ multiplex PCR; in TCRdb, only in-frame clones are kept and a portion is missing. The sample has 27,000 or so clones; around nine tenths are singletons. Sequencing input: peripheral blood. Receptor source: a human donor with active COVID-19. The donor label of this sample is uncertain.

J is TRBJ2-7 and V is TRBV5-4; 7 bases match TRBD1. This CDR3 has 15 residues. From germline, CDR1 is SGHNT and CDR2 YYREEE (reference sequence). V lost 2 bases and J lost 6; bases outside the gene matches: 11. The DNA for the CDR3 is TGTGCCAGCAGCTTTGGCAGGGGGTTGACGGGCGAGCAGTACTTC. The encoded protein is CASSFGRGLTGEQYF.

The J gene is TRBJ2-2, the V gene TRBV5-1; possible D gene TRBD1, 5 bases. Germline V gene data show CDR1 as SGHRS and CDR2 as YFSETQ. This CDR3 is 15 amino acids long. The V and J ends lost 0 bases and 0 bases respectively, with 6 bases between them. The CDR3 bases are TGCGCCAGCAGCTTGGGCAGGGCGAACACCGGGGAGCTGTTTTTT. It encodes CASSLGRANTGELFF.

DNA of the CDR3: TGTGCCAGCAGCGCGACAGGGGGGGATAGCACAGATACGCAGTATTTT. Translated, it gives CASSATGGDSTDTQYF. This chain links TRBV9 with TRBJ2-3; 9 bases map to TRBD1. The CDR3 totals 16 residues. Germline values: CDR1 SGDLS, CDR2 YYNGEE. V lost 3 bases and J lost 0; bases outside the gene matches: 5.

The J gene is TRBJ1-2, the V gene TRBV18; tentative D call: TRBD1 (5 bases). The CDR3 is made up of 14 amino acids. Trimming removed 1 base from V and 3 bases from J, with 9 bases in between. The germline gives CDR1 KGHSH, CDR2 LQKENI. The CDR3 sequence: CASSPLGGDYGYTF. The CDR3 coding sequence is TGTGCCAGCTCACCACTCGGGGGTGACTATGGCTACACCTTC.

The V gene is TRBV7-9, the J gene TRBJ2-5; D gene unclear. The CDR3 extends over 14 amino acids. The V and J ends lost 5 bases and 3 bases respectively, with 13 bases between them. Germline CDR1 and CDR2: SEHNR and FQNEAQ (reference sequence). The CDR3 coding sequence is TGTGCCAGCAGCCCCCTGGAGCAAAAAGAGACCCAGTACTTC. Translated: CASSPLEQKETQYF. The whole variable domain, remainder taken from reference TRBV7-9 and TRBJ2-5, is DTGVSQNPRHKITKRGQNVTFRCDPISEHNRLYWYRQTLGQGPEFLTYFQNEAQLEKSRLLSDRFSAERPKGSFSTLEIQRTEQGDSAMYLCASSPLEQKETQYFGPGTRLLVL.

This chain uses TRBV6-5 with TRBJ1-4; D is possibly TRBD1 (5 bases). V shed 0 bases and J shed 6 bases, with 14 bases lying between them. Germline CDR1 MNHEY, CDR2 SVGAGI. The length of the CDR3 is 16 residues. CDR3 sequence (DNA): TGTGCCAGCAGTTACTCGAAGGGGAAAACGGATGAAAAACTGTTTTTT. It codes for CASSYSKGKTDEKLFF.

In its sample, this clone was seen once. The CDR3 sequence is CAISPSTSGRVGEQFF. CDR3 nucleotide sequence: TGTGCCATCAGTCCCTCGACTAGCGGGAGAGTCGGTGAGCAGTTCTTC. The chain links TRBV10-3 to TRBJ2-1; 12 bases agree with TRBD2. The V gene's germline CDR1 is ENHRY and CDR2 SYGVKD. The V segment lost 5 bases and the J segment 9 bases; nucleotides outside the gene matches: 11. This CDR3 is 16 amino acids long.

This chain links TRBV6-5 with TRBJ2-5, with D possibly matching TRBD2 (7 bases). The CDR3 is 15 amino acids. The ends were cut back, 7 bases at V and 4 bases at J, with 19 bases in the middle. Germline V CDR1 and CDR2: MNHEY, SVGAGI. The CDR3 here is CASTPGGGARETQYF. The CDR3 DNA sequence: TGTGCCAGCACCCCTGGGGGGGGCGCGCGAGAGACCCAGTACTTC.

The chain employs TRBV6-5 and TRBJ1-4; TRBD1 aligns across 10 bases. This CDR3 region has 15 residues. Germline-derived CDR1 and CDR2 are MNHEY and SVGAGI. V shed 5 bases and J 7 bases; nucleotides not matched to a gene: 7. The chain's CDR3 is CASSQTGGLGEKLFF. CDR3 nucleotide sequence: TGTGCCAGCAGTCAGACAGGGGGCCTGGGTGAAAAACTGTTTTTT.

The chain combines TRBV10-3 with TRBJ1-2; possible D gene TRBD1, 6 bases. This CDR3 has 14 residues. Trimming left V 5 bases short and J 4 bases short, with 14 bases between. CDR1 is ENHRY, CDR2 SYGVKD, per germline. In nucleotides, the CDR3 is TGTGCCATCAGTAACGCCGGGACACTCTATGGCTACACCTTC. Residues: CAISNAGTLYGYTF.

The V gene is TRBV27, the J gene TRBJ1-4, with 8 bases aligning to TRBD1. The CDR3 spans 14 residues. Germline CDR1 is MNHEY and CDR2 is SMNVEV (reference sequence). The junction had 5 bases not matched to a gene; V was cut back by 3 bases and J by 8 bases. This CDR3 is CASSFAGGREKLFF. In nucleotides, the CDR3 is TGTGCCAGCAGTTTCGCAGGGGGCCGGGAAAAACTGTTTTTT.

The V gene is TRBV28, the J gene TRBJ1-1, with D unresolved. The V end lost 2 bases, the J end lost 0 bases, and 7 bases lay between the germline ends. This CDR3 contains 14 residues. Germline V lookup: CDR1 MDHEN, CDR2 SYDVKM. CDR3: CASSLRLMNTEAFF. CDR3 in DNA: TGTGCCAGCAGTTTACGTCTTATGAACACTGAAGCTTTCTTT.

The V and J genes are TRBV5-8 and TRBJ2-5; D perhaps matches TRBD2 (7 bases). The length of the CDR3 is 16 residues. Trimming took 0 bases from V and 5 from J, leaving 17 bases between them. Germline V gives CDR1 SGHTS, CDR2 YDEGEE. CDR3 residues: CASSLDAGASGETQYF. The CDR3 DNA sequence: TGTGCCAGCAGCTTGGATGCGGGGGCCTCGGGGGAGACCCAGTACTTC.

The CDR3 DNA reads TGTGCCATCAGGGACTCGACGGCAGGGGGTCCTGGCTACACCTTC. Translation: CAIRDSTAGGPGYTF. The V and J genes are TRBV10-3 and TRBJ1-2; 7 bases are a match to TRBD1. Germline CDR1 is ENHRY and CDR2 is SYGVKD. The V gene end was trimmed by 6 bases and the J gene end by 7 bases; junction bases not matched to a gene: 14. This CDR3 is 15 amino acids long.

This sequence joins TRBV3-1 (or the pseudogene TRBV3-2) and TRBJ2-6; D possibly corresponds to TRBD2 (6 bases). The CDR3 length is 17 residues. In germline, CDR1 is LGHDT, CDR2 YNNKEL (reference sequence). Trimming removed 3 bases from V and 1 base from J, with 13 bases in between. The CDR3: CASSQRDGYSGANVLTF. CDR3 coding DNA: TGTGCCAGCAGCCAGCGGGACGGTTATTCTGGGGCCAACGTCCTGACTTTC.

In this sample, this clone turned up once. V is TRBV11-3 and J is TRBJ1-1; D call uncertain. The CDR3 is 14 amino acids. V lost 1 base, J lost 1 base, and 7 bases lay in between. The germline gives CDR1 SGHNT, CDR2 YENEEA. Here the CDR3 reads CASSLGRGNTEAFF. CDR3 nucleotides: TGTGCCAGCAGCTTAGGGCGAGGGAACACTGAAGCTTTCTTT.

V usage is TRBV7-7 and J usage is TRBJ1-4; 8 bases match TRBD1. The CDR3 runs 15 residues. Trimming took 5 bases from V and 8 from J; bases not matched to a gene: 10. CDR1 and CDR2 (germline): SSHAT, FNYEAQ (reference sequence). CDR3 nucleotides: TGTGCCAGCAGCGTTAACAGGGGGACGGGGGAAAAACTGTTTTTT. Translating gives CASSVNRGTGEKLFF.

The chain links TRBV19 to TRBJ2-7, with D maybe TRBD1 (6 bases). Germline assignment: CDR1 LNHDA and CDR2 SQIVND (reference sequence). This CDR3 is 14 amino acids long. V lost 5 bases, J lost 7 bases, and 18 bases lay in between. The CDR3 loop reads CASSELRTAGEQYF. The CDR3 region has the DNA TGTGCCAGTAGTGAGCTACGGACAGCAGGAGAGCAGTACTTC.

J is TRBJ2-7 and V is TRBV6-1; the D is unclear. V was pared by 3 bases and J by 6 bases, with 12 bases between. Per germline, CDR1 MNHNS and CDR2 SASEGT. The CDR3 has 13 amino acids. The chain's CDR3 is CASSEALHREQYF. The CDR3 DNA is TGTGCCAGCAGTGAGGCCCTTCATCGCGAGCAGTACTTC.

This clone came up once. CDR3 loop: CASSQAPSEQYF. For the CDR3, the DNA is TGTGCCAGCAGTCAAGCCCCTAGCGAGCAGTACTTC. The chain joins TRBV6-6 to TRBJ2-7; D ambiguous. CDR1 and CDR2 from the germline V gene are MNHNY and SVGAGI (reference sequence). This CDR3 spans 12 amino acids. V gave up 5 bases and J gave up 6 bases, with 11 bases separating them.

The chain combines TRBV7-6 with TRBJ2-1; 10 bases match TRBD2. The CDR3 totals 19 residues. V shed 5 bases and J 0 bases; nucleotides not matched to a gene: 13. Germline CDR1 reads SGHVS; CDR2 reads FNYEAQ. CDR3 DNA sequence: TGTGCCAGCAGCCCCCGCGGTAGCGGGGGGACCAGCTCCTACAATGAGCAGTTCTTC. The encoded protein is CASSPRGSGGTSSYNEQFF.

V is TRBV27 and J is TRBJ1-2; the D is unclear. CDR1 MNHEY and CDR2 SMNVEV come from the germline V gene (reference sequence). Trimming removed 4 bases at V and 3 bases at J, with 9 bases between. The CDR3 spans 13 residues. The CDR3 DNA is TGTGCCAGCAGTTCCGGGAAGTACTATGGCTACACCTTC. It codes for CASSSGKYYGYTF.

The chain employs TRBV7-9 and TRBJ2-7; 8 bases match TRBD1. The length of the CDR3 is 14 residues. The germline V gene has CDR1 SEHNR and CDR2 FQNEAQ (reference sequence). With V trimmed by 2 bases and J by 2 bases, 2 bases remained unmatched. The CDR3 loop is CASSLTGGTYEQYF. The CDR3 DNA reads TGTGCCAGCAGCTTAACAGGGGGGACCTACGAGCAGTACTTC.

This chain uses TRBV11-1 with TRBJ2-2, with D maybe TRBD2 (5 bases). The germline CDR1 and CDR2 sequences are SGHAT and FQDESV (reference sequence). V shed 6 bases and J shed 5 bases, with 16 bases lying between them. The CDR3 totals 15 residues. CDR3 in DNA: TGTGCCAGCAGACAAAGTCTAACGGGGACCGGGGAGCTGTTTTTT. Translating gives CASRQSLTGTGELFF.

CDR3 coding DNA: TGTGCCAGCAGCTCGACTAGCGGATCTTTTGAGCAGTTCTTC. This sequence encodes CASSSTSGSFEQFF. The chain links TRBV11-1 to TRBJ2-1, with 9 positions matching TRBD2. The CDR3 contains 14 residues. Germline loops: CDR1 SGHAT, CDR2 FQDESV (reference sequence). V shed 4 bases, J shed 9 bases, and the junction held 7 bases outside the gene matches. Full variable domain (rest looked up from reference TRBV11-1 and TRBJ2-1): EAEVAQSPRYKITEKSQAVAFWCDPISGHATLYWYRQILGQGPELLVQFQDESVVDDSQLPKDRFSAERLKGVDSTLKIQPAELGDSAMYLCASSSTSGSFEQFFGPGTRLTVL.

The rearrangement links TRBV2 to TRBJ2-7, with TRBD1 matching 9 bases. The ends lost 6 bases at V and 2 bases at J; junction bases unmatched: 2. The germline V gene encodes CDR1 SNHLY and CDR2 FYNNEI. This CDR3 spans 13 amino acids. CDR3 sequence: CASRGDRAYEQYF. CDR3 DNA sequence: TGTGCCAGCAGGGGGGACAGGGCCTACGAGCAGTACTTC. Together with reference TRBV2 and TRBJ2-7, the CDR3 gives the full variable domain: EPEVTQTPSHQVTQMGQEVILRCVPISNHLYFYWYRQILGQKVEFLVSFYNNEISEKSEIFDDQFSVERPDGSNFTLKIRSTKLEDSAMYFCASRGDRAYEQYFGPGTRLTVT.

The J gene is TRBJ1-1, the V gene TRBV6-4, with TRBD1 identical over 9 bases. The V gene's germline CDR1 is MRHNA and CDR2 SNTAGT. The CDR3 sequence is 14 residues long. Trimming took 4 bases from V and 9 from J; bases not matched to a gene: 9. Written as DNA, the CDR3 is TGTGCCAGCAGTGCCTCTCCGGGACAGGGTAAAGCTTTCTTT. It is translated as CASSASPGQGKAFF.